Sequencing of this T cell receptor (beta chain) was carried out in a study of vaccination effects on CD4 cells after COVID-19 (dated by TCRdb to about 2022). The study in broad terms: Two doses of either the BNT162b2 or the mRNA-1273 mRNA SARS-CoV-2 vaccine were administered to participants. The full study included around nine COVID-19 convalescent patients and several SARS-CoV-2-naive healthy vaccine recipients. SARS-CoV-2 spike-specific CD4+ TCR repertoires from before and after mRNA vaccination were compared in COVID-19 convalescent patients and in infection-naive vaccine recipients. Cultures from other donors in the study were sequenced using the Oncomine TCR Beta short-read assay on an Illumina iSeq 100.

The library was obtained by the immunoSEQ multiplex PCR assay. DNA from the cultured, isolated CD4+ T cells was subjected to TCR beta CDR3 sequencing. As for the authors' bioinformatics: The analysis removed non-productive TCR sequences, trimmed reads to the CDR3 region, and retained only CDR3s that were 7 or more amino acids long. The MANAFEST web app was used to pick out antigen-specific clonotypes by comparing their expansion in peptide wells with that in reference cultures. To count as positive, a clone had to show expansion at FDR<0.05 compared with the reference and with all other wells, an odds ratio above 5, and a frequency above 0.1% in two replicate wells. Cross-reactive clonotypes were defined as significantly expanded in SARS-CoV-2 spike wells and in at least one common cold coronavirus spike condition. Using the stringdist R package, CDR3 similarity was measured by Levenshtein distance, and unrooted trees were constructed with ape in R 3.6.1. This immuneACCESS table, as held by TCRdb, lists in-frame sequences with V and J called but not all clones. Of the missing ones, under half trace to an unresolved V gene in checked studies; the others have no known cause. That table is the source of V, J and clone size, and D and trimming were worked out from the DNA. For this sample there are approximately 50,000 clones; more than 75% appear just once. The top ten constitute more than 5% of the sample.

Its CDR3 holds 17 amino acids, cysteine through phenylalanine. Solely the CDR3 DNA is kept, with 51 bases framed from the first base. V is shortened by 3 bases, J by 1 base, and the region joining them spans 16 bases. CDR1 WNHNN and CDR2 SYGVQD are derived from the germline V gene (reference sequence). With regard to this clone: Its antigen remains unidentified. Base qualities are not at hand, and no much larger clone is one base apart.

The ViraFEST assay stimulated PBMC with viral peptide pools and then used TCR sequencing to identify antigen-specific CD4+ T cell clonotypes by expansion. After around ten days of culture, CD4+ T cells were isolated with the EasySep CD4+ T cell isolation kit. Negative nucleocapsid antibody results before and after vaccination confirmed that the healthy vaccine recipients had no prior SARS-CoV-2 infection. Approximately 2 million PBMC per well were cultured with approximately 10 ug/ml peptides in IMDM containing 5% human AB serum, approximately 10 IU/ml IL-2 and gentamicin. Half of the culture medium was replaced with fresh IL-2-containing medium on days 3 and 7. Unless otherwise noted, each peptide stimulation condition was cultured in triplicate wells. PBMC were separated from whole blood using Ficoll-Paque Plus gradient centrifugation and were then either cryopreserved at -140C or used fresh. The overlapping peptide pools covered the spike proteins of SARS-CoV-2 and of the common cold coronaviruses HCoV-NL63, HCoV-OC43 and HCoV-229E. The QIAamp micro DNA kit was used to extract genomic DNA from the cultured CD4+ T cells.

Points the paper makes about the study in general: Among healthy vaccine recipients, nearly all vaccine-induced clones were SARS-CoV-2 mono-reactive, and just 1 of 255 was cross-reactive with common cold coronaviruses. Limitations of the study were the small number of convalescent patients and the absence of early post-infection timepoints. Both infection-induced and vaccine-induced clones contracted markedly at late post-vaccination timepoints, which is consistent with waning T cell responses.

The source material was CD4+ T cells from PBMCs cultured with HCoV-OC43 spike peptides, sampled before COVID-19 vaccination. The cell subset or site label of this sample denotes: HCoV-OC43 spike overlapping peptide pool stimulation. The V and J segments used are TRBV10-1 and TRBJ2-1, and the D gene may be TRBD2, 7 bases matching. The clonotype comes from a human donor who received a COVID-19 vaccine. The CDR3 corresponds to CASSDRGGAKSYNEQFF. The nucleotide sequence reads TGCGCCAGCAGTGATCGTGGGGGGGCCAAATCCTACAATGAGCAGTTCTTC.